Below, 19 T cell receptor beta chains from the same sample are listed, as sequenced in a study of CD8 T cells in ankylosing spondylitis. General study findings and limits: Blood of patients with ankylosing spondylitis appeared to be characterized by a TCR beta motif of eight highly homologous variants.

In TCRdb, the 5' RACE reads were re-called with MiXCR into one record per CDR3 protein. The sample includes 700,000 or so distinct CDR3 sequences, 19% of them seen just once. These receptors' antigens are unknown. The sequenced material came from blood, either unsorted or a sorted T cell fraction (not recorded which). These receptors all stem from a male donor with ankylosing spondylitis.

The genes are TRBV4-1 and TRBJ2-5; maybe TRBD1 (6 bases). The germline V gene has CDR1 MGHRA and CDR2 YSYEKL. V dropped 3 bases and J dropped 2 bases, with 13 bases sitting between them. The CDR3 runs 15 residues. CDR3 loop: CASSQGRTAQETQYF. Written as DNA, the CDR3 is TGCGCCAGCAGCCAGGGCCGGACAGCACAAGAGACCCAGTACTTC.

This clonotype showed up just a few times. The chain employs TRBV7-9 and TRBJ2-1; D remains ambiguous. The CDR3 length is 10 residues. CDR1 and CDR2 from the germline V gene are SEHNR and FQNEAQ (reference sequence). V was pared by 8 bases and J by 7 bases, with 6 bases between. Here the CDR3 DNA reads TGTGCCAGCGAAGGGAATGAGCAGTTCTTC. Translating gives CASEGNEQFF.

The V gene is TRBV6-1, the J gene TRBJ1-2; 10 nucleotides line up with TRBD1. CDR3 length equals 14 residues. CDR1 is MNHNS, CDR2 SASEGT, per germline. V lost 7 bases to trimming and J lost 5 bases; unmatched junction nucleotides: 7. This CDR3 is CASTPTGGWYGYTF. The CDR3, as DNA: TGTGCCAGCACCCCGACAGGGGGCTGGTATGGCTACACCTTC.

In this sample, this clonotype turned up a few times. This chain uses TRBV9 with TRBJ2-1; 7 bases agree with TRBD2. After removal of 3 bases from V and 2 bases from J, the junction contained 2 bases not matched to a gene. Germline CDR1 reads SGDLS; CDR2 reads YYNGEE. The CDR3 spans 14 residues. The DNA of the CDR3 is TGTGCCAGCAGCGCGGGAGGACCCTACAATGAGCAGTTCTTC. Translation: CASSAGGPYNEQFF.

V usage is TRBV12-3 or TRBV12-4 and J usage is TRBJ1-5, with D tentatively TRBD1 (5 bases). The V and J ends lost 4 bases and 6 bases respectively, with 22 bases between them. This CDR3 is built from 17 residues. CDR3 amino acids: CASSSGKGGAGGQPQHF. CDR3 coding DNA: TGTGCCAGCAGTTCGGGGAAGGGAGGGGCTGGAGGTCAGCCCCAGCATTTT.

This clonotype has more than one count but fewer than ten. The rearrangement joins TRBV13 to TRBJ1-5; D is unclear. V was shortened by 8 bases and J by 2 bases, with 13 bases between the two germline ends. Germline V gene data show CDR1 as PRHDT and CDR2 as FYEKMQ (reference sequence). This CDR3 spans 14 amino acids. The CDR3 DNA reads as TGTGCCAGCGAACCGGGGTATGGCAATCAGCCCCAGCATTTT. The encoded protein is CASEPGYGNQPQHF.

V and J are TRBV20-1 and TRBJ1-1; no firm D call. The CDR3 runs to 13 residues. V was shortened by 4 bases and J by 5 bases, with 14 bases between the two germline ends. CDR1 is DFQATT and CDR2 is SNEGSKA in the germline V gene (reference sequence). As DNA, the CDR3 is TGCAGTGCTACTCTGTCCCTAGAGACTGAAGCTTTCTTT. This codes for CSATLSLETEAFF.

This clonotype was seen more than once but under ten times. The chain employs TRBV12-3 or TRBV12-4 and TRBJ2-3; maybe TRBD2 (6 bases). Trimming took 6 bases from V and 11 from J, leaving 15 bases between them. The CDR3 runs 12 residues. The CDR3 DNA reads TGTGCCAGCAGCCCGGAGGGGCCTGTGCAGTATTTT. Protein product: CASSPEGPVQYF.

A note on this clonotype: The junction and the germline gene differ at one end; a read error may be behind it. The CDR3 is CSARGGAQGGGELFF. Written as DNA, the CDR3 is TGCAGTGCAAGAGGGGGGGCGCAAGGGGGCGGGGAGCTGTTTTTT. The J gene is TRBJ2-2, the V gene TRBV20-1, with TRBD2 as a possible D gene (7 bases). CDR3 length equals 15 residues. In germline, CDR1 is DFQATT, CDR2 SNEGSKA (reference sequence).

This clonotype was counted only a few times. V is TRBV20-1 and J is TRBJ1-2, with D hard to call. Germline lookup yields CDR1 DFQATT and CDR2 SNEGSKA (reference sequence). The CDR3 is 12 residues long. Trimming took 6 bases from V and 2 from J, leaving 10 bases between them. CDR3 protein: CSAPRENYGYTF. CDR3 in DNA: TGCAGTGCCCCCCGGGAAAACTATGGCTACACCTTC.

This clonotype was observed a few times. The genes are TRBV7-6 and TRBJ2-2; TRBD2 matches at 9 bases. Trimming at V came to 5 bases and at J to 7 bases, leaving 14 bases not matched to a gene. CDR3 size: 17 residues. The V gene's germline CDR1 is SGHVS and CDR2 FNYEAQ. The CDR3 protein is CASSILAAGGPDGELFF. The DNA for the CDR3 is TGTGCCAGCAGCATCCTAGCTGCGGGGGGGCCGGACGGGGAGCTGTTTTTT.

The chain carries TRBV5-1 and TRBJ1-5; TRBD1 might be the D (6 bases). This CDR3 comprises 14 residues. The germline gives CDR1 SGHRS, CDR2 YFSETQ. Trimming pared 4 bases from V and 6 bases from J, leaving 14 bases between. For the CDR3, the DNA is TGCGCCAGCAGCGACACAGGGCTAGGTCAGCCCCAGCATTTT. This encodes CASSDTGLGQPQHF.

This clonotype has just a few counts. This rearrangement joins TRBV24-1 to TRBJ2-2, with D possibly being TRBD1 (6 bases). The CDR3 runs 14 residues. Germline V gene sequence: CDR1 KGHDR, CDR2 SFDVKD. V lost 9 bases and J lost 3, with 13 bases in between. The CDR3 DNA reads TGTGCCACCCGGTGGGGGCTCCACACCGGGGAGCTGTTTTTT. Protein: CATRWGLHTGELFF.

The J gene is TRBJ1-1, the V gene TRBV7-9, with no clear D. Trimming left V 5 bases short and J 6 bases short, with 13 bases between. The CDR3 has 13 residues. The germline CDR1 and CDR2 sequences are SEHNR and FQNEAQ (reference sequence). CDR3 in amino acids: CASSPVASAEAFF. CDR3 in DNA: TGTGCCAGCAGCCCGGTGGCGAGCGCTGAAGCTTTCTTT. Filled out from reference TRBV7-9 and TRBJ1-1, the complete variable domain reads DTGVSQNPRHKITKRGQNVTFRCDPISEHNRLYWYRQTLGQGPEFLTYFQNEAQLEKSRLLSDRFSAERPKGSFSTLEIQRTEQGDSAMYLCASSPVASAEAFFGQGTRLTVV.

This clonotype was seen a handful of times. The chain couples TRBV6-1 to TRBJ1-5, with a tentative D call TRBD1 (5 bases). CDR3 size: 15 residues. The germline V and J ends were trimmed by 7 bases and 0 bases, with 13 bases remaining between them. Per germline, CDR1 MNHNS and CDR2 SASEGT. CDR3 loop: CASNKDSYSNQPQHF. CDR3 DNA: TGTGCCAGCAATAAAGACAGTTATAGCAATCAGCCCCAGCATTTT.

This clonotype was seen a few times. The V call is TRBV24-1, the J call TRBJ2-1; 7 bases are a match to TRBD1. The V and J ends lost 3 bases and 0 bases, in that order; junction bases with no gene match: 1. The CDR3 is made up of 15 amino acids. Germline V gene sequence: CDR1 KGHDR, CDR2 SFDVKD. CDR3 amino acids: CATSDRDSSYNEQFF. CDR3 sequence (DNA): TGTGCCACCAGTGATAGGGACAGCTCCTACAATGAGCAGTTCTTC.

This clonotype was counted many times. The V call is TRBV9, the J call TRBJ2-5, with TRBD2 matching over 7 bases. Per germline, CDR1 SGDLS and CDR2 YYNGEE. The V segment lost 3 bases and the J segment 2 bases; nucleotides outside the gene matches: 7. The CDR3 is 15 amino acids. The CDR3 is CASSALGSGQETQYF. The DNA for the CDR3 is TGTGCCAGCAGCGCCCTAGGTAGCGGGCAAGAGACCCAGTACTTC.

The rearrangement uses TRBV7-3 and TRBJ2-1, with 10 nucleotides matching TRBD2. The V and J ends lost 1 base and 7 bases, in that order; junction bases with no gene match: 10. The CDR3 totals 17 residues. Germline-derived CDR1 and CDR2 are SGHTA and FQGTGA. CDR3 sequence: CASSLKSGGALSNEQFF. DNA of the CDR3: TGTGCCAGCAGCTTAAAAAGCGGGGGGGCCCTGTCGAATGAGCAGTTCTTC.

The CDR3 reads CASSYSSTNEQFF. The CDR3 DNA sequence: TGTGCCAGCAGTTACTCTTCTACCAATGAGCAGTTCTTC. The chain combines TRBV6-5 with TRBJ2-1; D gene unclear. CDR3 length equals 13 residues. The ends were cut back, 0 bases at V and 6 bases at J, with 6 bases in the middle. In germline, CDR1 is MNHEY, CDR2 SVGAGI.